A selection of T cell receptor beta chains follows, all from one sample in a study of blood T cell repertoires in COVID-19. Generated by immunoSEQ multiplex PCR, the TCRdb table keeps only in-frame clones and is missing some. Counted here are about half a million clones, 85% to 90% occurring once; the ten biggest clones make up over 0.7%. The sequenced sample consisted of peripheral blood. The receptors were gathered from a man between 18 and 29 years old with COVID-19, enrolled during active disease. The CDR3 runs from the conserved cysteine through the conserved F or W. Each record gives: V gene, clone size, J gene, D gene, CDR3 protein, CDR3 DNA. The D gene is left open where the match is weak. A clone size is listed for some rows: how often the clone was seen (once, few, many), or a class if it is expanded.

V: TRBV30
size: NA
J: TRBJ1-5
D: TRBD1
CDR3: CAWSLQGSQPQHF
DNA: TGTGCCTGGAGTCTACAGGGGAGTCAGCCCCAGCATTTT

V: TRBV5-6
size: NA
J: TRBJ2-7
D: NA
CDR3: CASSLRQGLYEQYF
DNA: TGTGCCAGCAGCTTGCGACAGGGACTCTACGAGCAGTACTTC

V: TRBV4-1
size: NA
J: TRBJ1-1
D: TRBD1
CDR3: CASSQGRGQGWAFF
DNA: TGCGCCAGCAGCCAAGGTAGGGGACAGGGATGGGCTTTCTTT

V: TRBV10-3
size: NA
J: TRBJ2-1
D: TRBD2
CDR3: CAISEGTSGRGNEQFF
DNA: TGTGCCATCAGTGAGGGGACTAGCGGGAGAGGAAATGAGCAGTTCTTC

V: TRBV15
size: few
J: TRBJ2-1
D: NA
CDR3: CATCQPSANNEQFF
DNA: TGTGCCACCTGCCAGCCCAGCGCCAACAATGAGCAGTTCTTC

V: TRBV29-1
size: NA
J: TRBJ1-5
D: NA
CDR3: CSVEGRGMDQPQHF
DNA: TGCAGCGTTGAGGGCAGGGGAATGGATCAGCCCCAGCATTTT

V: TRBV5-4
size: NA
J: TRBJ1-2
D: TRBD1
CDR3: CASSSGQGGYGYTF
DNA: TGTGCCAGCAGCTCTGGACAGGGCGGCTATGGCTACACCTTC

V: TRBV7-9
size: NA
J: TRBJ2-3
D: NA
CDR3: CASSRPGLGGTDTQYF
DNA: TGTGCCAGCAGCCGACCGGGTCTCGGAGGGACAGATACGCAGTATTTT

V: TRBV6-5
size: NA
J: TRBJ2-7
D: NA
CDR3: CASRKQGSEQYF
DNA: TGTGCCAGCAGAAAACAGGGCTCCGAGCAGTACTTC

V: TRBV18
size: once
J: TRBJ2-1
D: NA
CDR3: CASSLPGDAYNEQFF
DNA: TGTGCCAGCTCACTGCCAGGGGATGCCTACAATGAGCAGTTCTTC

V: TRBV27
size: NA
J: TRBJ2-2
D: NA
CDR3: CASSFLLTKNTGELFF
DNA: TGTGCCAGCAGTTTCCTCCTGACAAAGAACACCGGGGAGCTGTTTTTT

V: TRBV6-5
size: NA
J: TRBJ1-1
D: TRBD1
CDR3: CASSLGSTGDTEAFF
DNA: TGTGCCAGCAGTTTGGGATCGACAGGGGACACTGAAGCTTTCTTT

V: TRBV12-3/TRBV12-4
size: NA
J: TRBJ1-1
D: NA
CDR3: CASSLEGAEAFF
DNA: TGTGCCAGCAGTTTGGAGGGTGCTGAAGCTTTCTTT

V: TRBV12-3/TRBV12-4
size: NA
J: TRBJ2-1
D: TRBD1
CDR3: CASSPTGANEQFF
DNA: TGTGCCAGCAGTCCGACAGGGGCCAATGAGCAGTTCTTC

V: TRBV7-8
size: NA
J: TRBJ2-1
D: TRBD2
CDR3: CASSPNSGRNSYNEQFF
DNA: TGTGCCAGCAGCCCTAATAGCGGGAGGAATTCCTACAATGAGCAGTTCTTC

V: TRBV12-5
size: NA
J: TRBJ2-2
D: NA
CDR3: CASGLVRGFRTSINTGELFF
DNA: TGTGCTAGTGGTTTGGTACGAGGATTCCGAACTAGCATCAACACCGGGGAGCTGTTTTTT

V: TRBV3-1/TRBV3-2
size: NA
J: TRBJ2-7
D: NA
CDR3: CASSAAPGAATYEQYF
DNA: TGTGCCAGCAGCGCGGCGCCTGGGGCGGCTACCTACGAGCAGTACTTC

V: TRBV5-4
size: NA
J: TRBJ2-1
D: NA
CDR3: CASSQGPAAEQFF
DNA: TGTGCCAGCAGCCAAGGCCCGGCGGCTGAGCAGTTCTTC

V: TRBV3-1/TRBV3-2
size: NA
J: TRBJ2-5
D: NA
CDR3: CASSQVQGEETQYF
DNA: TGTGCCAGCAGCCAAGTACAGGGAGAAGAGACCCAGTACTTC

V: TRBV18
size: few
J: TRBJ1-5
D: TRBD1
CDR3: CASSPEGQGGNQPQHF
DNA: TGTGCCAGCTCACCAGAGGGACAGGGAGGCAATCAGCCCCAGCATTTT

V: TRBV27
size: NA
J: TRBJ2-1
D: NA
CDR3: CASAGAKGYNEQFF
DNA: TGTGCCAGCGCGGGGGCTAAGGGTTACAATGAGCAGTTCTTC

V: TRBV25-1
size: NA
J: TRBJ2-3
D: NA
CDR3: CASSVGLELRVDTQYF
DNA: TGTGCCAGCAGTGTCGGCTTGGAGTTACGTGTGGATACGCAGTATTTT

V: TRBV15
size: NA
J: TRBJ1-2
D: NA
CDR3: CATSRDPQLNYGYTF
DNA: TGTGCCACCAGCAGAGATCCACAGTTGAACTATGGCTACACCTTC

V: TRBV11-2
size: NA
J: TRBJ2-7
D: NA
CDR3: CASSLQDGGYEQYF
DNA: TGTGCCAGCAGCTTACAAGACGGGGGCTACGAGCAGTACTTC

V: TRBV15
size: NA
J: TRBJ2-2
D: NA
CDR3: CATSRDLTATGELFF
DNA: TGTGCCACCAGCAGAGATTTAACCGCGACCGGGGAGCTGTTTTTT

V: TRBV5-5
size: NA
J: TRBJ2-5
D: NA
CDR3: CASSLALWAFQETQYF
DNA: TGTGCCAGCAGCTTGGCCCTGTGGGCGTTTCAAGAGACCCAGTACTTC

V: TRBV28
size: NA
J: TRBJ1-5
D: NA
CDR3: CASSEREQPQHF
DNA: TGTGCCAGCAGTGAAAGAGAACAGCCCCAGCATTTT

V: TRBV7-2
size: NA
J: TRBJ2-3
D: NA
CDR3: CASSQTGGTPTDTQYF
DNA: TGTGCCAGCAGCCAAACGGGGGGCACGCCCACAGATACGCAGTATTTT

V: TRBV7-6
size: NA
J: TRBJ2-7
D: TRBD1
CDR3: CASSVDRGSSYEQYF
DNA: TGTGCCAGCAGCGTAGACAGGGGGAGCTCCTACGAGCAGTACTTC

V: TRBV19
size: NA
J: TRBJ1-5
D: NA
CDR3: CASSLMSVRDGQPQHF
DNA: TGTGCCAGTAGCCTAATGAGCGTCAGGGATGGGCAGCCCCAGCATTTT

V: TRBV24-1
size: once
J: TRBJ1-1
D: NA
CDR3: CATSDSWDTNVLF
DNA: TGTGCCACCAGTGATTCATGGGACACAAACGTCCTCTTT

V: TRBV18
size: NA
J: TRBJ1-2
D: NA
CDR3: CASSVDTNYGYTF
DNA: TGTGCCAGCTCAGTAGACACCAACTATGGCTACACCTTC

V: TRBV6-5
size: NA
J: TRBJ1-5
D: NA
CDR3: CASSTNRERAQPQHF
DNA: TGTGCCAGCAGTACAAACAGGGAAAGGGCTCAGCCCCAGCATTTT

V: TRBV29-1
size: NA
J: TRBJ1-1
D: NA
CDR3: CSVAHLNTEAFF
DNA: TGCAGCGTGGCACACCTGAACACTGAAGCTTTCTTT

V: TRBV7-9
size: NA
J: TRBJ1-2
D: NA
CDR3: CASSPTFNSYGYTF
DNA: TGTGCCAGCAGCCCAACCTTTAACAGCTATGGCTACACCTTC

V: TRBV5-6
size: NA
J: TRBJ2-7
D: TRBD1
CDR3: CASSPPGTDYEQYF
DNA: TGTGCCAGCAGCCCGCCCGGGACAGACTACGAGCAGTACTTC

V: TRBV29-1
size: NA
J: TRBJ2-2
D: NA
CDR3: CSVYYSNTGELFF
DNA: TGCAGCGTATATTACTCGAACACCGGGGAGCTGTTTTTT

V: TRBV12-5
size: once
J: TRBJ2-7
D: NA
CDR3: CASATSQGYEQYF
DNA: TGTGCTAGTGCCACAAGCCAGGGCTACGAGCAGTACTTC

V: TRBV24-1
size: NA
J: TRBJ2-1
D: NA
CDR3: CATSDSQGVTYNEQFF
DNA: TGTGCCACCAGTGATTCCCAGGGCGTTACCTACAATGAGCAGTTCTTC

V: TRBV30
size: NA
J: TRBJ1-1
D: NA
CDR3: CAWSDGGLEAFF
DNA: TGTGCCTGGAGTGATGGAGGGCTGGAAGCTTTCTTT

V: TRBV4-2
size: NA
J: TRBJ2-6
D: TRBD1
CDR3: CASSQYPGTAGANVLTF
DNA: TGTGCCAGCAGCCAGTATCCAGGGACAGCCGGGGCCAACGTCCTGACTTTC

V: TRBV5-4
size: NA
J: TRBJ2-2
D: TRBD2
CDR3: CASSWTSGGSAGELFF
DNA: TGTGCCAGCAGCTGGACTAGCGGGGGGAGCGCCGGGGAGCTGTTTTTT

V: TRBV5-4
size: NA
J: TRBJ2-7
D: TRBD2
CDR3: CASSIIAGEWAEQYF
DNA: TGTGCCAGCAGCATAATAGCGGGAGAGTGGGCCGAGCAGTACTTC

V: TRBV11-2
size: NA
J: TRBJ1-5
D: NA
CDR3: CASSLAAGGNQPQHF
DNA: TGTGCCAGCAGCTTAGCTGCAGGGGGCAATCAGCCCCAGCATTTT

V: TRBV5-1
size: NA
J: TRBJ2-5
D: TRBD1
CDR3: CASSLVDRGQETQYF
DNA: TGCGCCAGCAGCTTGGTGGACAGGGGCCAAGAGACCCAGTACTTC

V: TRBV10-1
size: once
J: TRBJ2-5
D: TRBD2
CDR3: CASSDTRGGLETQYF
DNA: TGCGCCAGCAGTGATACGCGGGGGGGCTTGGAGACCCAGTACTTC

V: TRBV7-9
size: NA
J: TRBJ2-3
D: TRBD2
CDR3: CASSLAWGTSGPTDTQYF
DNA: TGTGCCAGCAGCTTAGCTTGGGGGACTAGCGGACCCACAGATACGCAGTATTTT

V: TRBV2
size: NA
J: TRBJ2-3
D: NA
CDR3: CASRGERTDTQYF
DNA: TGTGCCAGCAGAGGAGAGCGCACAGATACGCAGTATTTT

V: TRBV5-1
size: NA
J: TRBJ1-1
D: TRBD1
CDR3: CASSLGRDRVNTEAFF
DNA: TGCGCCAGCAGCTTGGGGCGGGACAGGGTGAACACTGAAGCTTTCTTT

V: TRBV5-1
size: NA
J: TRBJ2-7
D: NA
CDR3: CASSLPGALYEQYF
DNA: TGCGCCAGCAGCTTGCCAGGGGCCCTCTACGAGCAGTACTTC

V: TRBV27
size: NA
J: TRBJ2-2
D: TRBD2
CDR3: CASRTSGSAGELFF
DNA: TGTGCCAGCAGGACTAGCGGGAGTGCCGGGGAGCTGTTTTTT

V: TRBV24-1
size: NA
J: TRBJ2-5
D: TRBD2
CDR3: CATSDSGGSWGGETQYF
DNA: TGTGCCACCAGTGATTCCGGGGGGTCCTGGGGAGGAGAGACCCAGTACTTC

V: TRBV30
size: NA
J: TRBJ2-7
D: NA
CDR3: CAMGPEQYF
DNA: TGTGCGATGGGGCCCGAGCAGTACTTC